This T cell receptor beta chain was identified during a study of blood T cell repertoires in COVID-19 (TCRdb year 2020). Looking at the study overall: Samples covering the acute and convalescent phases of COVID-19 were provided by collaborators in the United States, Italy and Spain. Sample metadata almost always included a de-identified subject ID, COVID-19 status, age in years and sex. The samples were drawn from two sources: the first 160 participants of the ongoing ImmuneRACE study, and over 950 subjects contributed by 6 global collaborators. Deeply sampled blood TCRbeta repertoires from subjects exposed to, actively infected with, or recovered from COVID-19 were included in the dataset. Where available, HLA class I and class II types were taken from metadata supplied by the sample provider and were not determined by assay-based typing. The prospective study material was composed of cDNA or gDNA derived from T cells, B-cell-depleted T cells, or PBMCs. A freely available public database, intended as a resource for researchers studying the immune response to SARS-CoV-2, is where the repertoires were released.

Summary of the overall study and its limitations: How much clinical and demographic metadata was included differed by source and by participant, and the metadata was provided uncurated.

Between the V and J ends, shortened by 7 bases and 4 bases respectively, the junction contains 22 bases. From cysteine to phenylalanine, the CDR3 is 17 amino acids long. Left in the record is the CDR3 DNA by itself, 51 bases read in frame from the first base. Based on the germline V gene (reference sequence), the CDR1 and CDR2 sequences are LNHDA and SQIVND. The immunoSEQ Assay, a bias-controlled multiplex PCR, was used to amplify TCRbeta CDR3 regions from genomic DNA. In the authors' own workflow: The number of nucleated cells in each sample was estimated by amplification of reference gene primers within the assay. Sequence reads were collapsed and filtered to measure the absolute abundance of every unique TCRbeta CDR3 rearrangement. Productive Simpson clonality was computed per sample as the square root of Simpson's diversity index over productive rearrangements. Entries here come from immuneACCESS through TCRdb and include only in-frame sequences with V and J called. Some clones fail to appear in such tables; in the studies checked, an unresolved V gene covers under half of the shortfall, and the cause of the remainder is unknown. The V and J calls and clone size were taken over from that table, and D and trimming were inferred from the DNA. The sample includes about 220,000 clones, with about 87% observed a single time. The ten largest clones represent roughly 2.7% of the sample.

On this clone itself: Its antigen is not yet known. It has no much larger one-base neighbor in the sample; base qualities were not kept.

Participants in the prospective study were aged roughly 18 to 90 years, lived in over 20 United States geographic areas, and enrolled through a virtual design. In the prospective study, participants were assigned to cohorts based on the clinical history participants reported in a screening survey and a study questionnaire. For ImmuneRACE Cohort 3, a participant was defined as recovered based on two consecutive negative NP/OP PCR tests, clearance by a healthcare professional, or resolution of symptoms. In the prospective study, mobile phlebotomists collected whole blood, serum and a nasopharyngeal or oropharyngeal swab from each participant. Participants in the prospective study had the option to provide additional blood draws and questionnaires over an approximately 2-month period. Before DNA extraction, prospective study blood samples were shipped either frozen or at room temperature.

The sequence links TRBV19 to TRBJ1-4, with a tentative D gene TRBD1 over 6 matching bases. Sequencing used PBMCs or T cells enriched from blood (not recorded which). The sequence derives from a woman in her thirties who had recovered from COVID-19. The DNA is as follows: TGTGCCAGTACTCCCCGTGCGGGGGGCTGGGGTAATGAAAAACTGTTTTTT. Its translation is CASTPRAGGWGNEKLFF.